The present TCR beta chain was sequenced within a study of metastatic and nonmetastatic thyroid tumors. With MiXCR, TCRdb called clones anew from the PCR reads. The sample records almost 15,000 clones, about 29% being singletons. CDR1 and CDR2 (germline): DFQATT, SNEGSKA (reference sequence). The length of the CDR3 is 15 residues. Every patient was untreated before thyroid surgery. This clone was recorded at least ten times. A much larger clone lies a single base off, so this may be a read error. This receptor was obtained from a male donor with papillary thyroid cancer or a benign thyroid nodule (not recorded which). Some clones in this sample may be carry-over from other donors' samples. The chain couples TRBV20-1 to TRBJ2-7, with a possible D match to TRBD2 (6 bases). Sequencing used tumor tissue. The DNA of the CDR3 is TGCAGTGCTTTACCGGGACTGGACTACTCCCACGAGCAGTACTTC. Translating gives CSALPGLDYSHEQYF.